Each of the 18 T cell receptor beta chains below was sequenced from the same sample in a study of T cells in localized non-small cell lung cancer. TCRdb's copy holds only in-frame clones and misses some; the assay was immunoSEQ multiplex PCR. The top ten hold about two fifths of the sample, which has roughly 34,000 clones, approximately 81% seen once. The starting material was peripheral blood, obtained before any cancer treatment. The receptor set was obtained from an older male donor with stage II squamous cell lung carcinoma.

CDR3 sequence reads: CASLTSPETQYF. CDR3 in DNA: TGTGCCAGCCTTACTAGTCCCGAGACCCAGTACTTC. The chain carries TRBV2 and TRBJ2-5; TRBD2 might be the D (5 bases). Germline V gene data show CDR1 as SNHLY and CDR2 as FYNNEI. This CDR3 contains 12 residues. Between the trimmed V and J ends, which lost 8 bases and 5 bases, there was a span of 12 bases.

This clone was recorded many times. The CDR3 DNA reads as TGTGCCAGCAGTGAGGGGGAAAAGGGCTATGGCTACACCTTC. Protein: CASSEGEKGYGYTF. The J gene is TRBJ1-2, the V gene TRBV6-1; the D gene is possibly TRBD1 (5 bases). The CDR3 sequence is 14 residues long. Looked up from germline, CDR1 is MNHNS and CDR2 is SASEGT. The ends were cut back, 3 bases at V and 4 bases at J, with 12 bases in the middle.

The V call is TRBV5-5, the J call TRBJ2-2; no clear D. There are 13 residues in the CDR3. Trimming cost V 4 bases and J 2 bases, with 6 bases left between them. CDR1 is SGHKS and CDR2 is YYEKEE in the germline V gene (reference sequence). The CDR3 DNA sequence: TGTGCCAGCAGCCTCGATAACACCGGGGAGCTGTTTTTT. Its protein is CASSLDNTGELFF.

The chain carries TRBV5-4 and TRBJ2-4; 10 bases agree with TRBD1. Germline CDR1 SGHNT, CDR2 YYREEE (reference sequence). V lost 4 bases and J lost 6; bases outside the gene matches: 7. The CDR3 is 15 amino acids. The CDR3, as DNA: TGTGCCAGCAGCCATCCGACAGGGGGCCGAAACATTCAGTACTTC. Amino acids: CASSHPTGGRNIQYF.

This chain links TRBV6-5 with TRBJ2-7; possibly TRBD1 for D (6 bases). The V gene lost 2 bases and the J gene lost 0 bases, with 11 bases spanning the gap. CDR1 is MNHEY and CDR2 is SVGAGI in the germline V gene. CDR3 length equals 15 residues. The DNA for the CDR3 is TGTGCCAGCAGTTACGGGGGCGACAGCTCCTACGAGCAGTACTTC. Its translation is CASSYGGDSSYEQYF.

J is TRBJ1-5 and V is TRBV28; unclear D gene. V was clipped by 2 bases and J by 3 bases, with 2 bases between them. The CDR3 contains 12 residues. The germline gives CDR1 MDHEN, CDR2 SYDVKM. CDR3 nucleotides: TGTGCCAGCAGTTTAACCAATCAGCCCCAGCATTTT. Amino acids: CASSLTNQPQHF. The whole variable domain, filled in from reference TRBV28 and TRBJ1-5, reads DVKVTQSSRYLVKRTGEKVFLECVQDMDHENMFWYRQDPGLGLRLIYFSYDVKMKEKGDIPEGYSVSREKKERFSLILESASTNQTSMYLCASSLTNQPQHFGDGTRLSIL.

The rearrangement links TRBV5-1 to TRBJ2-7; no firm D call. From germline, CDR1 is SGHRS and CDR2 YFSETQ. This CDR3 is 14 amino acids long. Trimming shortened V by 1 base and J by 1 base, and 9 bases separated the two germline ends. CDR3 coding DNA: TGCGCCAGCAGCTTGTCCGTCCCTTCCTACGAGCAGTACTTC. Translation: CASSLSVPSYEQYF.

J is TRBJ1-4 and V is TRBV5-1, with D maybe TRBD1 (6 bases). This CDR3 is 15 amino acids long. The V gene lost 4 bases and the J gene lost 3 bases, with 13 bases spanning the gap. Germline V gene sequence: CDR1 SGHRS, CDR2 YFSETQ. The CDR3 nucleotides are TGCGCCAGCAGCGAGCAGGGGACTTCTAATGAAAAACTGTTTTTT. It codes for CASSEQGTSNEKLFF.

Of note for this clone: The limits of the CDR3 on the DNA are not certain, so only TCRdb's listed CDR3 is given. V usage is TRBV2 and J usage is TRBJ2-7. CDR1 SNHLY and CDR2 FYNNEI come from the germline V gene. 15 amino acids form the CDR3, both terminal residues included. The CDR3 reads CASSERGGGLFWQYF.

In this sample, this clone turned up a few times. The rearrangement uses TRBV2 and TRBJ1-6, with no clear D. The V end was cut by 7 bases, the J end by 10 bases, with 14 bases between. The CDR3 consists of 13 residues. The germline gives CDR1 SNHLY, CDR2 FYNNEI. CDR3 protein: CASNGRYGSPLHF. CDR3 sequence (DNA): TGTGCCAGCAATGGCAGATATGGGTCACCCCTCCACTTT.

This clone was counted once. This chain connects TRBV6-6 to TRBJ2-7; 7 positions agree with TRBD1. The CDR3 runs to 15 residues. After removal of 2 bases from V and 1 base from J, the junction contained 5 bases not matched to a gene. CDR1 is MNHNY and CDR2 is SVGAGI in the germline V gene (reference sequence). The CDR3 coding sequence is TGTGCCAGCAGTTACGGGACAGCCGAATCCTACGAGCAGTACTTC. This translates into CASSYGTAESYEQYF.

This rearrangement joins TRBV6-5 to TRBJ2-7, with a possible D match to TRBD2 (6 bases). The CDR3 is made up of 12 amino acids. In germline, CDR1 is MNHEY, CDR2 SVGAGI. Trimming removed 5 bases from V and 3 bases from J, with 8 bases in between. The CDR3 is CASSPGGYEQYF. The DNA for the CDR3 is TGTGCCAGCAGTCCCGGGGGCTACGAGCAGTACTTC.

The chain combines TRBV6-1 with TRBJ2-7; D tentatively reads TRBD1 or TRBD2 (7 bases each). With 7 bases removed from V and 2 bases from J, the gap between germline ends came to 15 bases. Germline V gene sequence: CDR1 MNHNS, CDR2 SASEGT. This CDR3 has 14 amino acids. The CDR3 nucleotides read TGTGCCAGCAAGGGGGGGGACAGACCCTACGAGCAGTACTTC. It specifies CASKGGDRPYEQYF.

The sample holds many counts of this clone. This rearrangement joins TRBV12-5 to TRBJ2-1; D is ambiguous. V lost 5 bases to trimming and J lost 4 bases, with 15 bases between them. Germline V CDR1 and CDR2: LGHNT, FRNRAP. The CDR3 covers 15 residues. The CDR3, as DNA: TGTGCTAGTGGTCTGTACCCACACTTATACAATGAGCAGTTCTTC. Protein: CASGLYPHLYNEQFF.

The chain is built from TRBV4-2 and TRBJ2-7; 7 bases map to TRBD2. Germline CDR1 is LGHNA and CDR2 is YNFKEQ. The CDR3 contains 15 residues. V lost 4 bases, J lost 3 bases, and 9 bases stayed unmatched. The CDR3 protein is CASSLGSSGNYEQYF. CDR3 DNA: TGTGCCAGCAGCCTCGGCTCTAGCGGTAACTACGAGCAGTACTTC.

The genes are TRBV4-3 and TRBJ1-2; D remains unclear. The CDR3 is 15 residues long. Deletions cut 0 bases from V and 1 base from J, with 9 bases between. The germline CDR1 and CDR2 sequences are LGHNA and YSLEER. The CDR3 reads CASSQDLGYNYGYTF. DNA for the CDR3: TGCGCCAGCAGCCAAGATTTGGGATATAACTATGGCTACACCTTC.

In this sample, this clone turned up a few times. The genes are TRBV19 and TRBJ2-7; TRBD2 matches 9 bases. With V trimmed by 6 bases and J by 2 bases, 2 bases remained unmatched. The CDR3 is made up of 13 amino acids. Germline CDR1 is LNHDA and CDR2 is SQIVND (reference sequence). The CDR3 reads CASSLAGPYEQYF. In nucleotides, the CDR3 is TGTGCCAGTAGCCTAGCGGGGCCCTACGAGCAGTACTTC.

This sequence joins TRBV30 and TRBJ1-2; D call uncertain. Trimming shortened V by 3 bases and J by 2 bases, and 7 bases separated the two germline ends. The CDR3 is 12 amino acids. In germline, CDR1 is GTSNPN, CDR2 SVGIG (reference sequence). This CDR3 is CAWREANYGYTF. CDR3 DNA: TGTGCCTGGAGGGAGGCGAACTATGGCTACACCTTC.